This T cell receptor (beta chain) comes out of a study of T cell clonotyping in hematopoietic cell transplantation. Measured with immunoSEQ multiplex PCR; TCRdb has only the in-frame clones, and not every one. The table lists 35,000 to 45,000 clones, approximately 94% of them singletons. The germline V gene encodes CDR1 MDHEN and CDR2 SYDVKM. The CDR3 loop spans 16 amino acids. Germline trimming cut 6 bases from V and 3 bases from J; bases unmatched to any gene: 11. The chain is built from TRBV28 and TRBJ1-5; 7 bases match TRBD1. The sequencing sample was made of peripheral blood mononuclear cells. The receptor's source is a woman aged 45-65 years in good health. Some clones in this sample may be carry-over from other donors' samples. CDR3 region: CASSSGGGKFNQPQHF. The CDR3 bases are TGTGCCAGCAGCTCAGGGGGGGGAAAGTTCAATCAGCCCCAGCATTTT.